Listed here is a single T cell receptor (beta chain). The antigen is not known. This entry is derived from a study of metastatic and nonmetastatic thyroid tumors. Study summary: Repertoire comparisons spanned blood and tumor or nodule tissue from malignant and benign thyroid patients.

TCRdb redid the clone calls on the PCR reads using MiXCR. The data contain 25,000 to 30,000 clones, roughly 26% of them singletons. Study-wide results and caveats: Reported TCR beta diversity, measured in blood and tumor, was significantly higher for malignant thyroid tumors than for benign nodules.

In germline, CDR1 is SEHNR, CDR2 FQNEAQ (reference sequence). This CDR3 comprises 15 residues. V shed 0 bases, J shed 6 bases, and the junction held 7 bases outside the gene matches. Thyroid surgery was performed in patients who had received no treatment beforehand. This TCR derives from a female donor with papillary thyroid cancer or a benign thyroid nodule (not recorded which). Some clones in this sample may be carry-over from other donors' samples. The chain has TRBV7-9 and TRBJ1-1; 7 nucleotides align to TRBD1. Sequences were obtained from blood. CDR3 DNA: TGTGCCAGCAGCTTAGCTTTCTTAGGGGGCTCTGAAGCTTTCTTT. Translation gives CASSLAFLGGSEAFF.